These 20 T cell receptor beta chains came from one sample sequenced in a study of cytomegalovirus exposure and HLA in healthy donors. Researchers ran the PCR with 60 Vbeta and 13 Jbeta primers. Measured with immunoSEQ multiplex PCR; TCRdb has only the in-frame clones, and not every one. Of 100,000 to 150,000 clones in the sample, 75% to 80% were seen once. The sample was PBMCs. The receptor source for this set is a man aged 35-49 years in good health and CMV-seronegative.

The rearrangement links TRBV7-9 to TRBJ1-1; D gene unclear. Germline CDR1 reads SEHNR; CDR2 reads FQNEAQ (reference sequence). The length of the CDR3 is 14 residues. The V gene lost 2 bases and the J gene lost 1 base, with 8 bases spanning the gap. The CDR3 DNA sequence: TGTGCCAGCAGCTTAATAAGCTCGAACACTGAAGCTTTCTTT. Amino acid sequence: CASSLISSNTEAFF.

This chain joins TRBV18 and TRBJ2-1, with 9 bases fitting TRBD2. Germline V gene lookup returns CDR1 KGHSH and CDR2 LQKENI. CDR3 length equals 15 residues. Trimming removed 3 bases from V and 4 bases from J; junction bases left unmatched: 4. CDR3 DNA sequence: TGTGCCAGCTCACCCAGCGGGGGGCAGTACAATGAGCAGTTCTTC. Protein product: CASSPSGGQYNEQFF.

The genes are TRBV11-3 and TRBJ1-3; D possibly corresponds to TRBD1 (6 bases). The CDR3 has 15 residues. Trimming removed 5 bases at V and 1 base at J, with 12 bases between. The germline gives CDR1 SGHNT, CDR2 YENEEA. The CDR3 DNA sequence: TGTGCCAGCAGCGAGGACAGCCGATCTGGAAACACCATATATTTT. It specifies CASSEDSRSGNTIYF.

This clone was detected only a few times. The chain employs TRBV27 and TRBJ1-1, with 7 bases matching TRBD1. The CDR3 spans 13 residues. Looked up from germline, CDR1 is MNHEY and CDR2 is SMNVEV (reference sequence). J lost 6 bases, V lost 5 bases, and 6 bases had no gene match. The CDR3 DNA sequence: TGTGCCAGCAGTACAGGGGTTAGGGCTGAAGCTTTCTTT. This sequence encodes CASSTGVRAEAFF.

V gene TRBV7-6 combines with J gene TRBJ1-1; unclear D gene. Deletions cut 5 bases from V and 0 bases from J, with 13 bases between. The V gene's germline CDR1 is SGHVS and CDR2 FNYEAQ. This CDR3 is 15 amino acids long. The CDR3, as DNA: TGTGCCAGCAGCCCCCTGGGCCCCATGAACACTGAAGCTTTCTTT. Protein sequence: CASSPLGPMNTEAFF.

This chain connects TRBV11-2 to TRBJ2-3; TRBD2 agrees at 7 bases. Per germline, CDR1 SGHAT and CDR2 FQNNGV. This CDR3 region has 14 residues. V lost 7 bases to trimming and J lost 4 bases; unmatched junction nucleotides: 8. The CDR3 spells CASTSWGRADTQYF. In DNA, the CDR3 is TGTGCCAGCACCTCTTGGGGGAGGGCAGATACGCAGTATTTT.

V and J are TRBV4-1 and TRBJ1-2, with D uncertain. V lost 1 base and J lost 5, with 17 bases in between. Germline CDR1 MGHRA, CDR2 YSYEKL. The CDR3 contains 16 residues. CDR3 sequence: CASSQVLKMKPYGYTF. The DNA for the CDR3 is TGCGCCAGCAGCCAAGTGCTAAAGATGAAGCCTTATGGCTACACCTTC.

The chain has TRBV29-1 and TRBJ1-2; D not resolved. Trimming pared 0 bases from V and 4 bases from J, leaving 12 bases between. The CDR3 contains 14 residues. The V gene's germline CDR1 is SQVTM and CDR2 ANQGSEA. In DNA form, the CDR3 reads TGCAGCGTTGAAGATCTGGAGGGCGGCTATGGCTACACCTTC. This codes for CSVEDLEGGYGYTF.

The CDR3 bases are TGTGCCAGCAGCCAACCCGGACAGGGAGGTCTGAATGAGCAGTTCTTC. Its translation is CASSQPGQGGLNEQFF. The chain links TRBV14 to TRBJ2-1; 8 bases match TRBD1. J gave up 7 bases and V 2 bases, and 10 bases lay outside the gene matches. Germline CDR1 SGHDN, CDR2 FVKESK. The CDR3 loop spans 16 amino acids.

CDR3 nucleotide sequence: TGTGCCAGCAGCTTAACGGGACAGCCATATAGAGACACCGGGGAGCTGTTTTTT. Its translation: CASSLTGQPYRDTGELFF. V gene TRBV7-2 combines with J gene TRBJ2-2; TRBD1 agrees at 7 bases. The CDR3 runs to 18 residues. Germline-derived CDR1 and CDR2 are SGHTA and FQGNSA. Unmatched junction bases numbered 12, after V lost 2 bases and J lost 3 bases.

The chain links TRBV7-6 to TRBJ1-3, with 9 bases fitting TRBD1. V was pared by 4 bases and J by 0 bases, with 1 base of the junction left unmatched. CDR3 length: 15 residues. Germline V lookup: CDR1 SGHVS, CDR2 FNYEAQ. DNA of the CDR3: TGTGCCAGCAGCTCGGGACAGGGCTCTGGAAACACCATATATTTT. It codes for CASSSGQGSGNTIYF.

The gene calls are TRBV7-2 and TRBJ1-4; D not resolved. V shed 5 bases and J shed 5 bases, with 9 bases lying between them. This CDR3 comprises 13 residues. Germline CDR1 and CDR2: SGHTA and FQGNSA. The CDR3 DNA reads TGTGCCAGCAGCCCCCAGAGGAATGAAAAACTGTTTTTT. It is translated as CASSPQRNEKLFF.

The chain couples TRBV6-6 to TRBJ2-1; TRBD1 agrees at 8 bases. Germline values: CDR1 MNHNY, CDR2 SVGAGI (reference sequence). Trimming took 3 bases from V and 8 from J; bases not matched to a gene: 6. The CDR3 has 14 residues. CDR3 sequence (DNA): TGTGCCAGCAGTTATCGGCAGGGGGCCCATGAGCAGTTCTTC. Its translation: CASSYRQGAHEQFF.

The chain uses TRBV29-1 and TRBJ2-5; 9 bases are shared with TRBD1. The CDR3 is made up of 14 amino acids. With 4 bases clipped from V and 6 bases from J, the junction kept 9 bases outside the gene matches. The germline CDR1 and CDR2 sequences are SQVTM and ANQGSEA. Here the CDR3 reads CSVGEDRGGKTQYF. The CDR3 bases are TGCAGCGTTGGAGAGGACAGGGGTGGAAAGACCCAGTACTTC. Supplemented by reference TRBV29-1 and TRBJ2-5, the full variable domain reads SAVISQKPSRDICQRGTSLTIQCQVDSQVTMMFWYRQQPGQSLTLIATANQGSEATYESGFVIDKFPISRPNLTFSTLTVSNMSPEDSSIYLCSVGEDRGGKTQYFGPGTRLLVL.

This chain connects TRBV14 to TRBJ2-1; D is unresolved. Germline-derived CDR1 and CDR2 are SGHDN and FVKESK. This CDR3 has 14 residues. Deletions cut 1 base from V and 7 bases from J, with 11 bases between. CDR3 in DNA: TGTGCCAGCAGCCAAGGTACAGAAACTAATGAGCAGTTCTTC. Protein product: CASSQGTETNEQFF.

The rearrangement links TRBV7-2 to TRBJ2-2; 9 positions match TRBD2. There are 16 residues in the CDR3. The germline CDR1 and CDR2 sequences are SGHTA and FQGNSA. J was trimmed by 5 bases and V by 3 bases; bases with no gene match: 7. CDR3 sequence: CASSFNRGGATGELFF. The CDR3 DNA reads TGTGCCAGCAGCTTTAATCGCGGGGGGGCGACCGGGGAGCTGTTTTTT.

This chain joins TRBV29-1 and TRBJ2-3; D is perhaps TRBD2 (6 bases). V was trimmed by 1 base and J by 4 bases, leaving 15 bases between them. Germline CDR1 and CDR2: SQVTM and ANQGSEA. The CDR3 contains 15 residues. This chain's CDR3 is CSVEGWGVWSDTQYF. In nucleotides, the CDR3 is TGCAGCGTTGAAGGGTGGGGGGTGTGGTCAGATACGCAGTATTTT.

The gene calls are TRBV11-2 and TRBJ1-6, with a weak D call TRBD1 (6 bases). The germline gives CDR1 SGHAT, CDR2 FQNNGV. Trimming pared 1 base from V and 10 bases from J, leaving 17 bases between. The CDR3 extends over 16 amino acids. The CDR3 DNA follows: TGTGCCAGCAGCTTAGCGAGCACCTACAGGGAATCACCCCTCCACTTT. Translated, it gives CASSLASTYRESPLHF.

This clone was detected once. The rearrangement uses TRBV28 and TRBJ2-7; D not certain. Looked up from germline, CDR1 is MDHEN and CDR2 is SYDVKM. Trimming pared 2 bases from V and 1 base from J, leaving 9 bases between. The CDR3 has 14 amino acids. CDR3 coding DNA: TGTGCCAGCAGTTTAGTCGGGTCATCCTACGAGCAGTACTTC. This encodes CASSLVGSSYEQYF.

This sequence joins TRBV5-8 and TRBJ1-1; D is undetermined. V was shortened by 0 bases and J by 6 bases, with 12 bases between the two germline ends. CDR1 is SGHTS, CDR2 YDEGEE, per germline. The CDR3 has 14 amino acids. The CDR3 coding sequence is TGTGCCAGCAGCTTGGGTGTGTCTATCGCTGAAGCTTTCTTT. This translates into CASSLGVSIAEAFF.